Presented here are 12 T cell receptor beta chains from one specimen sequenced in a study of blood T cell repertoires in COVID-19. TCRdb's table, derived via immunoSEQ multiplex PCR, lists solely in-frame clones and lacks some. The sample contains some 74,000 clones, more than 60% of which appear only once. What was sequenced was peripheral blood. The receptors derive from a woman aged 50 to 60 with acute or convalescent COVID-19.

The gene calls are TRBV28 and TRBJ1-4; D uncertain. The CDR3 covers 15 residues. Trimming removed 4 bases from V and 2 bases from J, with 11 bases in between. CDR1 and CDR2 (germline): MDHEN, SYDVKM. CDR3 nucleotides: TGTGCCAGCAGTTCGCCGGGTGCGACTAATGAAAAACTGTTTTTT. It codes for CASSSPGATNEKLFF. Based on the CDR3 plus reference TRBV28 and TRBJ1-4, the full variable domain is DVKVTQSSRYLVKRTGEKVFLECVQDMDHENMFWYRQDPGLGLRLIYFSYDVKMKEKGDIPEGYSVSREKKERFSLILESASTNQTSMYLCASSSPGATNEKLFFGSGTQLSVL.

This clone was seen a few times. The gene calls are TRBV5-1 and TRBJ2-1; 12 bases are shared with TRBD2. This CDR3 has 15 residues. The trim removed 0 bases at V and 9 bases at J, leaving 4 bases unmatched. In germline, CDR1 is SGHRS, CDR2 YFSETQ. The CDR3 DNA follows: TGCGCCAGCAGCTTGGGGCTAGCGGGAGGGACTGAGCAGTTCTTC. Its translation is CASSLGLAGGTEQFF. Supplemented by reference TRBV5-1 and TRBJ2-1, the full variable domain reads KAGVTQTPRYLIKTRGQQVTLSCSPISGHRSVSWYQQTPGQGLQFLFEYFSETQRNKGNFPGRFSGRQFSNSRSEMNVSTLELGDSALYLCASSLGLAGGTEQFFGPGTRLTVL.

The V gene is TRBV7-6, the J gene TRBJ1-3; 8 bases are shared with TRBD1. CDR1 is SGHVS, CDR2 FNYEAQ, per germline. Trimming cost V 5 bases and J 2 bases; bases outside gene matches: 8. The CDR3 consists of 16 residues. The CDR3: CASSLGTGVTGNTIYF. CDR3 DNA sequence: TGTGCCAGCAGCCTAGGGACAGGTGTAACTGGAAACACCATATATTTT. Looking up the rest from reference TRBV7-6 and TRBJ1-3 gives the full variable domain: GAGVSQSPRYKVTKRGQDVALRCDPISGHVSLYWYRQALGQGPEFLTYFNYEAQQDKSGLPNDRFSAERPEGSISTLTIQRTEQRDSAMYRCASSLGTGVTGNTIYFGEGSWLTVV.

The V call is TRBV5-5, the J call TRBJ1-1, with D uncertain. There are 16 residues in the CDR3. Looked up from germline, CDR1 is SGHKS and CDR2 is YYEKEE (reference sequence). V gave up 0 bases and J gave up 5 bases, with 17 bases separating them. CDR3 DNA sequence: TGTGCCAGCAGCTTGGGCCCGGACCGACCGGGGACTGAAGCTTTCTTT. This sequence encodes CASSLGPDRPGTEAFF.

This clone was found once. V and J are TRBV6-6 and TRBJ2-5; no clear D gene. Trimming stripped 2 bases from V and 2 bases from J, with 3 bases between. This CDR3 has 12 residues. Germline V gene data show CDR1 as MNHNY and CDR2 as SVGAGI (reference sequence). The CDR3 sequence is CASSYEQETQYF. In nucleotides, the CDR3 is TGTGCCAGCAGTTACGAGCAAGAGACCCAGTACTTC.

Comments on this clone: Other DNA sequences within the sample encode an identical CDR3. CDR3 coding DNA: TGTGCCAGCAGCTTGCTAGGCAGGGACACTGAAGCTTTCTTT. Protein: CASSLLGRDTEAFF. The gene calls are TRBV7-3 and TRBJ1-1, with a possible D match to TRBD1 (5 bases). CDR1 and CDR2 from the germline V gene are SGHTA and FQGTGA. The germline V and J ends were trimmed by 3 bases and 3 bases, with 11 bases remaining between them. The CDR3 sequence is 14 residues long.

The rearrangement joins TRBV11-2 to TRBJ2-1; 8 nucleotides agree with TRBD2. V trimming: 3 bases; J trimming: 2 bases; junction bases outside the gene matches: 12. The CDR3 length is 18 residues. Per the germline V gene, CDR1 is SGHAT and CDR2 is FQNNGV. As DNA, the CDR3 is TGTGCCAGCAGCTTGGGCTTAGTGGGCGGGGGGACCTACAATGAGCAGTTCTTC. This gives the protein CASSLGLVGGGTYNEQFF.

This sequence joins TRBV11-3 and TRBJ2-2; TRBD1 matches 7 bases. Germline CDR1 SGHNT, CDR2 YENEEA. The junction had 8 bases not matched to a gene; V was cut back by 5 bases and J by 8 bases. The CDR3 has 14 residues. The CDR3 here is CASSQIRGQGELFF. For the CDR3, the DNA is TGTGCCAGCAGCCAAATTAGGGGGCAAGGGGAGCTGTTTTTT.

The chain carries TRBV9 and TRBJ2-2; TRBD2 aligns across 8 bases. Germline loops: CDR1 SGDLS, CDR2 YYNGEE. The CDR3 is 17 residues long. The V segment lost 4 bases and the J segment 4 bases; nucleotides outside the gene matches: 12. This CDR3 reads CASSSRLVAGTTGELFF. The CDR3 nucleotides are TGTGCCAGCAGCTCACGGTTGGTAGCGGGAACCACCGGGGAGCTGTTTTTT.

The CDR3 protein is CASSSTGSRSDTQYF. DNA for the CDR3: TGTGCCAGCAGCTCGACGGGGAGTAGATCAGATACGCAGTATTTT. The V gene is TRBV7-2, the J gene TRBJ2-3; tentative D call: TRBD2 (5 bases). Deletions cut 4 bases from V and 4 bases from J, with 15 bases between. The CDR3 totals 15 residues. The V gene's germline CDR1 is SGHTA and CDR2 FQGNSA. Looking up the rest from reference TRBV7-2 and TRBJ2-3 gives the full variable domain: GAGVSQSPSNKVTEKGKDVELRCDPISGHTALYWYRQSLGQGLEFLIYFQGNSAPDKSGLPSDRFSAERTGGSVSTLTIQRTQQEDSAVYLCASSSTGSRSDTQYFGPGTRLTVL.

The CDR3 DNA reads TGTGCCATCAGGGGAATGGACACCCTAGGCGTCACTGAAGCTTTCTTT. It encodes CAIRGMDTLGVTEAFF. This chain uses TRBV10-3 with TRBJ1-1; TRBD1 is a possible D gene (5 bases). V was shortened by 6 bases and J by 4 bases, with 21 bases between the two germline ends. The V gene's germline CDR1 is ENHRY and CDR2 SYGVKD. The CDR3 runs 16 residues.

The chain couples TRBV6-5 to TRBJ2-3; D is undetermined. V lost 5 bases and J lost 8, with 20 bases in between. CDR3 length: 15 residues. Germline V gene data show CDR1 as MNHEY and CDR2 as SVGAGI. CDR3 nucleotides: TGTGCCAGCAGTACCCTCGCAGGTCGAAGGTCTACGCAGTATTTT. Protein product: CASSTLAGRRSTQYF.